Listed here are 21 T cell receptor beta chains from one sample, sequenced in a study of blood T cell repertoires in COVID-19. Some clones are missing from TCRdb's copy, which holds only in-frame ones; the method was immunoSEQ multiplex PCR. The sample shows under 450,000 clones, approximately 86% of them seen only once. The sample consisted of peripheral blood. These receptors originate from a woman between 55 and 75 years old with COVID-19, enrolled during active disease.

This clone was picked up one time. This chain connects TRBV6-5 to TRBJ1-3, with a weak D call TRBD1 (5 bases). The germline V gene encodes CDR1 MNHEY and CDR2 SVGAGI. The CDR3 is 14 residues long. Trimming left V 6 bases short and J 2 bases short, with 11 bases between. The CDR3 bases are TGTGCCAGCAGCCAGGGAACGCCTGGAAACACCATATATTTT. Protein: CASSQGTPGNTIYF.

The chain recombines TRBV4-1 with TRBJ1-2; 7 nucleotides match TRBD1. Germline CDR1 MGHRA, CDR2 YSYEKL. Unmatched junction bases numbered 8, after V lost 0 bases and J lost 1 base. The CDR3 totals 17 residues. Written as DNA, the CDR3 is TGCGCCAGCAGCCAAGATCGGGGGACAGAGTTTAACTATGGCTACACCTTC. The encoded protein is CASSQDRGTEFNYGYTF.

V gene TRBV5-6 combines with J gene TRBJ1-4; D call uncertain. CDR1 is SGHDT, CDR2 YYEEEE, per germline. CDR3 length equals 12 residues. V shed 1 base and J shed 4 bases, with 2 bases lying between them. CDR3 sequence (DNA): TGTGCCAGCAGCTTGCGTAATGAAAAACTGTTTTTT. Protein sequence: CASSLRNEKLFF.

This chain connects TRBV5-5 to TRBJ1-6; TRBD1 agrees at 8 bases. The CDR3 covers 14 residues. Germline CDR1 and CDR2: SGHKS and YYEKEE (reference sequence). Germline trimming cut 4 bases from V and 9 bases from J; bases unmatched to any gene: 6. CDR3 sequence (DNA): TGTGCCAGCAGCCGGACAGGGTCCTTTTCACCCCTCCACTTT. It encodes CASSRTGSFSPLHF.

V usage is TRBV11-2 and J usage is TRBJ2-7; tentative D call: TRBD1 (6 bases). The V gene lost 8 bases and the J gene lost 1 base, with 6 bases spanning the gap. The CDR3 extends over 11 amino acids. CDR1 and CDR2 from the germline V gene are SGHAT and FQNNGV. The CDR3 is CASGQSYEQYF. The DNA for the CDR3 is TGTGCCAGCGGACAGTCCTACGAGCAGTACTTC.

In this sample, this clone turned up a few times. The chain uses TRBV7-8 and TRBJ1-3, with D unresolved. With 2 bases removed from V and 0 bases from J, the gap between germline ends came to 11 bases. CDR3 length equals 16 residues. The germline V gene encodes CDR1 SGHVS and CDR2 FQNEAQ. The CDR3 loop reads CASSLLQSPSGNTIYF. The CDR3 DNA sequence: TGTGCCAGCAGCTTACTCCAAAGCCCCTCTGGAAACACCATATATTTT.

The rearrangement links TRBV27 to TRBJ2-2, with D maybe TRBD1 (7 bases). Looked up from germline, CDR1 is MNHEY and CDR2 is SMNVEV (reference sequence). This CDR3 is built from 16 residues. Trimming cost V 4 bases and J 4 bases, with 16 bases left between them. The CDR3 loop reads CASSSLGGQSTGELFF. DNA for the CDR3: TGTGCCAGCAGTTCCCTCGGGGGACAGAGCACCGGGGAGCTGTTTTTT.

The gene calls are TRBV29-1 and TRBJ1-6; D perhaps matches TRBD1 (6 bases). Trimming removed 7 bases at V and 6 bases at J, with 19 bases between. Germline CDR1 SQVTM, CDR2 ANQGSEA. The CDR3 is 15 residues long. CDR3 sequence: CSAKADRGFNSPLHF. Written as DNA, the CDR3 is TGCAGCGCCAAAGCGGACAGAGGATTTAATTCACCCCTCCACTTT.

CDR3 protein: CASSLEASAYNEQFF. CDR3 sequence (DNA): TGCGCCAGCAGCTTGGAAGCTAGCGCTTACAATGAGCAGTTCTTC. This chain uses TRBV5-1 with TRBJ2-1; possibly TRBD2 for D (6 bases). Germline CDR1 SGHRS, CDR2 YFSETQ. Trimming shortened V by 0 bases and J by 4 bases, and 11 bases separated the two germline ends. This CDR3 spans 15 amino acids.

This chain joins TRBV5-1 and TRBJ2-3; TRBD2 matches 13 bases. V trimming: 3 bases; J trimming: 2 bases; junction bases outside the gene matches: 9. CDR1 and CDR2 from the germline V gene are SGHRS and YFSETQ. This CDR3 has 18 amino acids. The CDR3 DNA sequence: TGCGCCAGCAGCTCCTCCGCGACTAGCGGGGGGTACACAGATACGCAGTATTTT. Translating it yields CASSSSATSGGYTDTQYF. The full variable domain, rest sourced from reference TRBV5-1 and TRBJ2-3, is KAGVTQTPRYLIKTRGQQVTLSCSPISGHRSVSWYQQTPGQGLQFLFEYFSETQRNKGNFPGRFSGRQFSNSRSEMNVSTLELGDSALYLCASSSSATSGGYTDTQYFGPGTRLTVL.

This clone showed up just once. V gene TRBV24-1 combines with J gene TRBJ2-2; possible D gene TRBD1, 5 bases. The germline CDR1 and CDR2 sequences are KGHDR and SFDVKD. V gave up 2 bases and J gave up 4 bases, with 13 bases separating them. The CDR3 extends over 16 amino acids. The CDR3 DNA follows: TGTGCCACCAGTGATTGGAAGGGGTCGGGCACCGGGGAGCTGTTTTTT. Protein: CATSDWKGSGTGELFF.

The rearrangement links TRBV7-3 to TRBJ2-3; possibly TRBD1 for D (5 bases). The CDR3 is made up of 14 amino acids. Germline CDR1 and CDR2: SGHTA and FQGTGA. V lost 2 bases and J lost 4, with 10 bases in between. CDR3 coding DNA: TGTGCCAGCAGCTTATGGTGGGGCGCAGATACGCAGTATTTT. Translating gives CASSLWWGADTQYF. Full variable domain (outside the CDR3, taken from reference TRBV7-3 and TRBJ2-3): GAGVSQTPSNKVTEKGKYVELRCDPISGHTALYWYRQSLGQGPEFLIYFQGTGAADDSGLPNDRFFAVRPEGSVSTLKIQRTERGDSAVYLCASSLWWGADTQYFGPGTRLTVL.

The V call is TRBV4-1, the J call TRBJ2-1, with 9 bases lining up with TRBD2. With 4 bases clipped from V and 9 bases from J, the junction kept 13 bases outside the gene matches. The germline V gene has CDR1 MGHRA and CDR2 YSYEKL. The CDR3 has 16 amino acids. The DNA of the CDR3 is TGCGCCAGCAGCCCTCCTTTGTTAGCGGGGGCAGCTGAGCAGTTCTTC. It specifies CASSPPLLAGAAEQFF.

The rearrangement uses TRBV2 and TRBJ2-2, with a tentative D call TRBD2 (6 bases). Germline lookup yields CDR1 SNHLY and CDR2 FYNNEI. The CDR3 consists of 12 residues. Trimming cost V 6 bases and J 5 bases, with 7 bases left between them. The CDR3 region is CASSAGTGELFF. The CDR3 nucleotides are TGTGCCAGCAGCGCGGGGACCGGGGAGCTGTTTTTT.

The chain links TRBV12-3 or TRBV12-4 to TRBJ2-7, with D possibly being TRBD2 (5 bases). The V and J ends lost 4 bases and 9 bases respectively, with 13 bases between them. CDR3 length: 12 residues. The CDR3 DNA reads TGTGCCAGCAGTTCCGCTGCGGGTTCGCAGTACTTC. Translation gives CASSSAAGSQYF.

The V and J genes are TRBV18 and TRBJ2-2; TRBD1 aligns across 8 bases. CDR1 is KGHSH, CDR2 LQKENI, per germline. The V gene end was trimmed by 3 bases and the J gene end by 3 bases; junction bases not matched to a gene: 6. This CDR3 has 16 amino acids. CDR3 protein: CASSPAGTGHTGELFF. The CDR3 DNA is TGTGCCAGCTCACCTGCAGGGACAGGACACACCGGGGAGCTGTTTTTT.

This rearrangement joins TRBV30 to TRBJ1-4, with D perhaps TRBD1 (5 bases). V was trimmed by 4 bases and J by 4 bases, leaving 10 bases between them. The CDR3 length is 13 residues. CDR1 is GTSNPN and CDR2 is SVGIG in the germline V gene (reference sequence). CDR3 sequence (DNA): TGTGCCTGGAATTACAGGCGTAATGAAAAACTGTTTTTT. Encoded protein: CAWNYRRNEKLFF.

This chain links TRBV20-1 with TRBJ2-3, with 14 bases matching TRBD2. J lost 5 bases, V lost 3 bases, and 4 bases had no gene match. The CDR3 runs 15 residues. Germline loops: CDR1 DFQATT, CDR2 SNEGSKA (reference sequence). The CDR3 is CSASWTSGGLDTQYF. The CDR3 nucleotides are TGCAGTGCTAGTTGGACTAGCGGGGGGTTAGATACGCAGTATTTT.

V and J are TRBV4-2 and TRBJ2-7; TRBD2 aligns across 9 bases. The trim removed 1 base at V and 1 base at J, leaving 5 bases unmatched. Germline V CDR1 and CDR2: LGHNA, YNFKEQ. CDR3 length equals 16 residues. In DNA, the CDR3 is TGTGCCAGCAGCCAAGGTTCGCGGGGGGGTTCCTACGAGCAGTACTTC. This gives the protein CASSQGSRGGSYEQYF.

The CDR3 bases are TGTGCCACGGCGGAGGGGTTCGGAGGTGAGCAGTTCTTC. Its translation is CATAEGFGGEQFF. J is TRBJ2-1 and V is TRBV6-4, with D maybe TRBD2 (6 bases). V was pared by 10 bases and J by 9 bases, with 19 bases between. The CDR3 is 13 amino acids. CDR1 is MRHNA and CDR2 is SNTAGT in the germline V gene.

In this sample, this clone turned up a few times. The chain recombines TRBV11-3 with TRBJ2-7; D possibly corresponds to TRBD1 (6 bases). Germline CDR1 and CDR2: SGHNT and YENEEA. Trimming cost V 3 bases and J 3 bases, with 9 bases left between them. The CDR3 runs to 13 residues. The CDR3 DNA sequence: TGTGCCAGCAGCTTGGGGGCTTACTACGAGCAGTACTTC. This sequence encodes CASSLGAYYEQYF. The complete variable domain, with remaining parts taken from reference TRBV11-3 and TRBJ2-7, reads EAGVVQSPRYKIIEKKQPVAFWCNPISGHNTLYWYLQNLGQGPELLIRYENEEAVDDSQLPKDRFSAERLKGVDSTLKIQPAELGDSAVYLCASSLGAYYEQYFGPGTRLTVT.